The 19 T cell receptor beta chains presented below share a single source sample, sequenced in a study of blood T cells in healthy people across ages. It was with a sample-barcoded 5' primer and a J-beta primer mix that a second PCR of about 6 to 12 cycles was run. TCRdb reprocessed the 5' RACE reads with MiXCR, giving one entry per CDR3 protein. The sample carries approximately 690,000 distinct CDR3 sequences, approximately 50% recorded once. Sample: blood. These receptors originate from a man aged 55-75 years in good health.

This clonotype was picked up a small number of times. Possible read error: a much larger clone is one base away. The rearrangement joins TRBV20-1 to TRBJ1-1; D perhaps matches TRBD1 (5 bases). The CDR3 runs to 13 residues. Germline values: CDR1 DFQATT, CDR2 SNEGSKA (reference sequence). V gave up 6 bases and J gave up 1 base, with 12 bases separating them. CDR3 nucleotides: TGCAGTGCAAACGCAGGACAGAACACTGAAGCTTTCTTT. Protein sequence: CSANAGQNTEAFF.

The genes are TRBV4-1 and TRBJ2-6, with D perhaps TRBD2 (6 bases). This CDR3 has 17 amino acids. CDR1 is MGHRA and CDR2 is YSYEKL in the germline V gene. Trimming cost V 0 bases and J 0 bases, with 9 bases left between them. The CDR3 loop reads CASSQEVDYSGANVLTF. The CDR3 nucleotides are TGCGCCAGCAGCCAAGAAGTGGACTACTCTGGGGCCAACGTCCTGACTTTC.

CDR3 amino acids: CASSPPTLRDTQYF. CDR3 coding DNA: TGTGCCAGCTCACCACCGACTTTAAGAGATACGCAGTATTTT. The chain links TRBV18 to TRBJ2-3; D is unresolved. The CDR3 covers 14 residues. V was cut by 0 bases and J by 5 bases, with 9 bases left in between. Per germline, CDR1 KGHSH and CDR2 LQKENI.

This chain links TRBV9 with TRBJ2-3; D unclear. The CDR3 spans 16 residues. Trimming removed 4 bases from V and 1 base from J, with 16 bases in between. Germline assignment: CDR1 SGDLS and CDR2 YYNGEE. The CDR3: CASSPSTPLRTDTQYF. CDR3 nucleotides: TGTGCCAGCAGCCCGTCGACTCCCCTGCGCACAGATACGCAGTATTTT. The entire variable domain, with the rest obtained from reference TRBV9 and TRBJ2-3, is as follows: DSGVTQTPKHLITATGQRVTLRCSPRSGDLSVYWYQQSLDQGLQFLIQYYNGEERAKGNILERFSAQQFPDLHSELNLSSLELGDSALYFCASSPSTPLRTDTQYFGPGTRLTVL.

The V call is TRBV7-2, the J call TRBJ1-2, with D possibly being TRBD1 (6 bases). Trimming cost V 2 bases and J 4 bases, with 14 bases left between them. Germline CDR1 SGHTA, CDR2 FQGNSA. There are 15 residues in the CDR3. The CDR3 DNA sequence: TGTGCCAGCAGCTTAAGGGGGAAAACGGGCTATGGCTACACCTTC. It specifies CASSLRGKTGYGYTF.

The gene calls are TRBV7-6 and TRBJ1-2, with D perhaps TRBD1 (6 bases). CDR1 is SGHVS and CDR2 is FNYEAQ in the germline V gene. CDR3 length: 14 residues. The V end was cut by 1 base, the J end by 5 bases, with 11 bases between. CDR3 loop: CASSLGSGAYGYTF. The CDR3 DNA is TGTGCCAGCAGCTTAGGGTCAGGGGCTTATGGCTACACCTTC.

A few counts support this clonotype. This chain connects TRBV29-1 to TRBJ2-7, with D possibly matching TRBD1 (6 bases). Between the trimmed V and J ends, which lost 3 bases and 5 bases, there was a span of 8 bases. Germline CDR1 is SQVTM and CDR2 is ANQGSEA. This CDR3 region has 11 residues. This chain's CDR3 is CSVDRGHEQYF. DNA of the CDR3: TGCAGCGTTGACAGGGGCCACGAGCAGTACTTC.

CDR3 sequence reads: CSAGDFGTQYF. CDR3 in DNA: TGCAGTGCCGGGGACTTTGGGACCCAGTACTTC. The genes are TRBV20-1 and TRBJ2-5; TRBD2 is a possible D gene (6 bases). Germline lookup yields CDR1 DFQATT and CDR2 SNEGSKA (reference sequence). There are 11 residues in the CDR3. V was cut by 6 bases and J by 7 bases, with 12 bases left in between.

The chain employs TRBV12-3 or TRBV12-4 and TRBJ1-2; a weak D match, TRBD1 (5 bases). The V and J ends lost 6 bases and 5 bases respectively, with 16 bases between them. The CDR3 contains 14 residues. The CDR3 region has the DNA TGTGCCAGCAGAGTTCAGGTCGGGGGATATGGCTACACCTTC. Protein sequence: CASRVQVGGYGYTF.

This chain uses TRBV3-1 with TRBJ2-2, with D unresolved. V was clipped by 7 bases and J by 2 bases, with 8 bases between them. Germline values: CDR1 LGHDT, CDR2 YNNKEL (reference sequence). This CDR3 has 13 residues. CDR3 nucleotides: TGTGCCAGCAACCCTCATAACACCGGGGAGCTGTTTTTT. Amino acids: CASNPHNTGELFF.

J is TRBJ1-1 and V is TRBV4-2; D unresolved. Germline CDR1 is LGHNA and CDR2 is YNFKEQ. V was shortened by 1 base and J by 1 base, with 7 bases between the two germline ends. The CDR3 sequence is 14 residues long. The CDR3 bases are TGTGCCAGCAGCCAAGTACACTCGAACACTGAAGCTTTCTTT. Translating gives CASSQVHSNTEAFF.

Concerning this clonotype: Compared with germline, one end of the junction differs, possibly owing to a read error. The CDR3 loop is CASRLAQGGYTF. The CDR3 DNA follows: TGTGCCAGCAGGTTAGCTCAGGGGGGCTACACCTTC. V gene TRBV12-3 or TRBV12-4 combines with J gene TRBJ1-2, with D maybe TRBD1 (6 bases). This CDR3 is 12 amino acids long.

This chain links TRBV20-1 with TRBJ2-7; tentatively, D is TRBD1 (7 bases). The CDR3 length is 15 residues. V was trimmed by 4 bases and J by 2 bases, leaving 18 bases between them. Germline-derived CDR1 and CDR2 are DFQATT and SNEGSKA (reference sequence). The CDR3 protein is CSATLYRGGTYEQYF. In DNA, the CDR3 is TGCAGTGCTACCCTGTACAGGGGCGGGACCTACGAGCAGTACTTC.

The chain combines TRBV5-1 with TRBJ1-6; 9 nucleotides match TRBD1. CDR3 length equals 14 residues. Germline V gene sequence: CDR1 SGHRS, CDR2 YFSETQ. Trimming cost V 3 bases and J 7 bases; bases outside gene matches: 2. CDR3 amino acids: CASSSTGGNSPLHF. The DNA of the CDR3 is TGCGCCAGCAGCTCGACAGGGGGGAATTCACCCCTCCACTTT.

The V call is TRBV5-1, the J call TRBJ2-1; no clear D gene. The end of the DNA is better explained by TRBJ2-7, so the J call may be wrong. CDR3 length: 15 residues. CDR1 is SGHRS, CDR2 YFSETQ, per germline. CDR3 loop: CASSLAPRTECEQYF. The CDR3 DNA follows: TGCGCCAGCAGCTTGGCCCCGAGAACAGAATGCGAGCAGTACTTC.

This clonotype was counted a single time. The CDR3 protein is CASSLRTGNMSYNEQFF. The DNA of the CDR3 is TGTGCCAGCAGCCTAAGGACAGGTAATATGTCCTACAATGAGCAGTTCTTC. The chain has TRBV7-9 and TRBJ2-1, with 7 positions matching TRBD1. The CDR3 runs to 17 residues. The germline CDR1 and CDR2 sequences are SEHNR and FQNEAQ (reference sequence). After removal of 5 bases from V and 1 base from J, the junction contained 11 bases not matched to a gene.

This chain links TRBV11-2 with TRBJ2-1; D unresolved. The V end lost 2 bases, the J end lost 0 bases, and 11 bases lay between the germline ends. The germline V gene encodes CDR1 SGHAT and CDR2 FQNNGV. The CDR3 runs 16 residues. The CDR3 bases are TGTGCCAGCAGCTTATTGGAGCTCAGCTCCTACAATGAGCAGTTCTTC. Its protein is CASSLLELSSYNEQFF.

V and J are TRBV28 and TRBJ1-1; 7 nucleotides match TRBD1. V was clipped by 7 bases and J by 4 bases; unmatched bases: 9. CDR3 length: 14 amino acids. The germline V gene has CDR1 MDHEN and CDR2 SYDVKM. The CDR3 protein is CASKGAGGITEAFF. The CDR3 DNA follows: TGTGCCAGCAAAGGAGCAGGGGGGATCACTGAAGCTTTCTTT.

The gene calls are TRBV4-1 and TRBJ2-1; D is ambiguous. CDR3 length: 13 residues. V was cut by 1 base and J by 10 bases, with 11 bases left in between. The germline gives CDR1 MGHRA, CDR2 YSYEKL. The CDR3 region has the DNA TGCGCCAGCAGCCAAGCAACTGTACCCGAGCAGTTCTTC. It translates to CASSQATVPEQFF.